This TCR beta chain was profiled in a study of blood T cell repertoires in COVID-19. Overall study: The analysed material was cDNA or gDNA that came from T cells, B-cell-depleted T cells, or PBMCs.

Per the authors' pipeline: Counts of nucleated cells, estimated from reference gene primer amplification, were obtained. Some clones are missing from TCRdb's copy, which holds only in-frame ones; the method was immunoSEQ multiplex PCR. V and J calls and clone size follow that table, whereas D and trimming were derived from the DNA. Here the sample spans roughly 200,000 clones, approximately 90% being singletons. This clonotype was obtained from a woman between 45 and 60 years old with COVID-19, enrolled during active disease. Specimen: peripheral blood.

In DNA, the CDR3 is TGTGCCAGCAGTGAAGCGGGTGTGCTCGGGAGGGAGCAGTACTTC. Translated: CASSEAGVLGREQYF. The rearrangement joins TRBV6-1 to TRBJ2-7; 7 positions agree with TRBD2. V was pared by 0 bases and J by 7 bases, with 9 bases of the junction left unmatched. The CDR3 length is 15 residues. CDR1 is MNHNS, CDR2 SASEGT, per germline.